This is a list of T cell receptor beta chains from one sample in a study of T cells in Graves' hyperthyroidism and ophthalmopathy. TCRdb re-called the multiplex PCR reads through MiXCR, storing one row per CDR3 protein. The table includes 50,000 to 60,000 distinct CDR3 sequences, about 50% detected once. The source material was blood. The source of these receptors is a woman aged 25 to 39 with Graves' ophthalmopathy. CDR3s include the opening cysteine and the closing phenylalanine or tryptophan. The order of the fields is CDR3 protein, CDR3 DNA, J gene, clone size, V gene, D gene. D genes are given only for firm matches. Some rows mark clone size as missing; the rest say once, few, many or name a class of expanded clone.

CAISELAGVATDTQYF,TGTGCCATCAGTGAGCTAGCGGGAGTGGCCACAGATACGCAGTATTTT,TRBJ2-3,NA,TRBV10-3,TRBD2
CASSRLGDAAETQYF,TGTGCCAGCAGCCGACTCGGGGACGCTGCGGAGACCCAGTACTTC,TRBJ2-5,NA,TRBV6-6,NA
CASSQSQGPYQPQHF,TGTGCCAGCAGCCAATCTCAGGGGCCTTATCAGCCCCAGCATTTT,TRBJ1-5,NA,TRBV3-1,NA
CASTRREQRSYNEQFF,TGCGCCAGCACCCGAAGGGAACAACGCTCCTACAATGAGCAGTTCTTC,TRBJ2-1,NA,TRBV12-3/TRBV12-4,NA
CATSRGSGPCTDTQYF,TGTGCCACCAGCAGAGGCTCCGGGCCATGCACAGATACGCAGTATTTT,TRBJ2-3,NA,TRBV15,NA
CASSYGTGKVGYTF,TGTGCCAGCAGTTACGGGACAGGGAAGGTGGGCTACACCTTC,TRBJ1-2,many,TRBV28,TRBD1
CASRPLAGEPQHF,TGTGCCAGCAGGCCGTTAGCGGGGGAGCCCCAGCATTTT,TRBJ1-5,NA,TRBV7-8,NA
CSFWTSGSSYNSPLHF,TGCAGCTTCTGGACTAGCGGGAGCTCCTATAATTCACCCCTCCACTTT,TRBJ1-6,NA,TRBV29-1,NA
CATIPATGYYNEQFF,TGTGCCACCATCCCCGCGACAGGATACTACAATGAGCAGTTCTTC,TRBJ2-1,few,TRBV27,NA
CASSPLGYGQFF,TGTGCCAGCAGCCCCTTAGGATATGGGCAGTTCTTC,TRBJ2-1,NA,TRBV4-2,NA
CASSEGNEQFF,TGTGCCAGCAGTGAAGGGAATGAGCAGTTCTTC,TRBJ2-1,NA,TRBV25-1,NA
CASSYSVAAYEQYF,TGTGCCAGCAGTTATTCGGTGGCTGCCTACGAGCAGTACTTC,TRBJ2-7,NA,TRBV27,NA
CASSIQSGAGVETQYF,TGTGCCAGTAGTATACAGTCCGGAGCTGGGGTGGAGACCCAGTACTTC,TRBJ2-5,NA,TRBV19,NA
CASSLNGRKDTEAFF,TGTGCCAGCAGCTTAAACGGACGGAAGGACACTGAAGCTTTCTTT,TRBJ1-1,many,TRBV7-9,NA
CASSIEPGGHEQYF,TGTGCCAGTAGTATAGAACCGGGAGGACACGAGCAGTACTTC,TRBJ2-7,NA,TRBV19,TRBD2
CASSPGGGVGGYTF,TGTGCCAGCAGCCCAGGGGGGGGAGTCGGTGGCTACACCTTC,TRBJ1-2,NA,TRBV7-9,TRBD1
CSAGLAGTNTGEQYF,TGCAGTGCTGGACTAGCGGGAACGAACACCGGGGAGCAGTACTTC,TRBJ2-7,NA,TRBV20-1,TRBD2
CASQPGTASYEQYF,TGTGCCAGCCAACCCGGGACAGCCAGCTACGAGCAGTACTTC,TRBJ2-7,NA,TRBV6-1,TRBD1
CASSVGREGEQYF,TGTGCCAGCAGCGTAGGTCGGGAGGGCGAGCAGTACTTC,TRBJ2-7,NA,TRBV9,TRBD2
CASSESGSSYEQYF,TGTGCCAGCAGTGAGAGCGGGAGCTCCTACGAGCAGTACTTC,TRBJ2-7,many,TRBV6-4,TRBD2
CASSLRGGGGEQFF,TGTGCCAGCAGCTTAAGGGGGGGGGGCGGTGAGCAGTTCTTC,TRBJ2-1,many,TRBV7-3,NA